This TCR beta chain was sequenced in a study of T cells in Graves' hyperthyroidism and ophthalmopathy. Germline V gene sequence: CDR1 DFQATT, CDR2 SNEGSKA (reference sequence). Trimming took off 4 bases at V and 6 bases at J, with 9 bases between the two ends. This CDR3 comprises 11 residues. Study-level points and caveats: Researchers report that a 13 V-J model separated ophthalmopathy from stable hyperthyroidism. The model identified upcoming ophthalmopathy a median 6.5 months ahead of onset.

The sample holds many counts of this clonotype. Its antigen is not known. Researchers amplified the TCR beta CDR3 regions from RNA transcripts. A set of HTBI primers served as the primers for a first-round RT-PCR of the TCR CDR3. TCRdb redid the calling of the multiplex PCR reads with MiXCR, one entry per CDR3 protein. The data hold hundreds of thousands of distinct CDR3 sequences, with around 15% observed a single time. The rearrangement links TRBV20-1 to TRBJ1-1; D is unresolved. The clonotype originates from a woman aged 50 to 60 with Graves' ophthalmopathy. The sequenced sample was blood. The CDR3 region has the DNA TGCAGTGCTAAAGGGTACTCTGAAGCTTTCTTT. Its translation: CSAKGYSEAFF.